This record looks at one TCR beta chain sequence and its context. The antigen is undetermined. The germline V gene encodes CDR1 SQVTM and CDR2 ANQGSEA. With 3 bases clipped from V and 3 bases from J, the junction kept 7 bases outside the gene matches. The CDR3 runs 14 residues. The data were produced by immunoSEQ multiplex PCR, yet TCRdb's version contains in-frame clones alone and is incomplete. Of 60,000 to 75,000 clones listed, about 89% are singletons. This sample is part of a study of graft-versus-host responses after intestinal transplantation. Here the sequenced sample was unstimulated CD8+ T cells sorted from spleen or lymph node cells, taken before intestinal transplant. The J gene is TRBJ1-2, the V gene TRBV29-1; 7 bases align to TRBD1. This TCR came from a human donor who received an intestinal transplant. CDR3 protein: CSVDQQGSDYGYTF. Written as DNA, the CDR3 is TGCAGCGTTGACCAACAGGGGAGCGACTATGGCTACACCTTC.